The 2 T cell receptor beta chains given below trace back to one sample, sequenced in a study of CD8+CD57+ T cells in acquired aplastic anemia. The patients chosen for sequencing had shown expansion of CD8+CD57+ cells (detected by flow cytometry). Profiling of TCR beta VDJ combinations and CDR3 sequences used genomic DNA as template. One entry per CDR3 protein, called by TCRdb with MiXCR from the reads. The table lists 150,000 or so distinct CDR3 sequences, more than 40% of them singletons. Sequenced sample: sorted CD4+, CD8+, or CD8+CD57+ T cells (not recorded which) from PBMCs. These receptor sequences come from a human donor with aplastic anemia.

This clonotype was recorded many times. This chain connects TRBV5-6 to TRBJ2-7; D remains unclear. The CDR3 extends over 12 amino acids. V was pared by 2 bases and J by 2 bases, with 5 bases between. The germline gives CDR1 SGHDT, CDR2 YYEEEE. CDR3 in DNA: TGTGCCAGCAGCTTTCAAGCCTACGAGCAGTACTTC. Encoded protein: CASSFQAYEQYF.

This clonotype was seen a few times. This rearrangement joins TRBV11-2 to TRBJ2-7; 14 bases align to TRBD2. This CDR3 has 16 residues. Looked up from germline, CDR1 is SGHAT and CDR2 is FQNNGV. Unmatched junction bases numbered 6, after V lost 1 base and J lost 7 bases. The CDR3 nucleotides read TGTGCCAGCAGCTTAGGACTAGCGGGAGGGGCCCGGGAGCAGTACTTC. Protein sequence: CASSLGLAGGAREQYF.